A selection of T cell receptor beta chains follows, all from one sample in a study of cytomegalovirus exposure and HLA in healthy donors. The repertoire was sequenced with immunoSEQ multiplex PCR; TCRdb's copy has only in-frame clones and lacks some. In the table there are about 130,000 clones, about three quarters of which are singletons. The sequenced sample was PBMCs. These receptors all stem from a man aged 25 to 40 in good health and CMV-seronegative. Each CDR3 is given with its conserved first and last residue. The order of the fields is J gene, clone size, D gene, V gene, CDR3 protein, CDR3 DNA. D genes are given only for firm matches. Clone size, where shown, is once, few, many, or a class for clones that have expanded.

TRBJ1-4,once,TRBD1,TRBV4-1,CASSQVGTGSNEKLFF,TGCGCCAGCAGCCAAGTGGGGACAGGGTCTAATGAAAAACTGTTTTTT
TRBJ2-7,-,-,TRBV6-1,CASSESPSSSFAYEQYF,TGTGCCAGCAGTGAATCCCCATCGTCTAGCTTCGCCTACGAGCAGTACTTC
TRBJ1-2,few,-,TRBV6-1,CASRGTENYGYTF,TGTGCCAGCCGCGGGACGGAGAACTATGGCTACACCTTC
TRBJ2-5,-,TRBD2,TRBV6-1,CASSELFLAGLSETQYF,TGTGCCAGCAGTGAGTTGTTTCTAGCGGGGCTGTCGGAGACCCAGTACTTC
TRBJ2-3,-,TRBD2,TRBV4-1,CASSQARLGLVADTQYF,TGCGCCAGCAGCCAAGCCCGGTTAGGACTAGTGGCGGATACGCAGTATTTT
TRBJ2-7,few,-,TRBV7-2,CASSLLTRTDEQYF,TGTGCCAGCAGCCTACTAACCCGGACAGACGAGCAGTACTTC
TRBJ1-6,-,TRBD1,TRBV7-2,CASKDRVGASPLHF,TGTGCCAGCAAAGACAGGGTCGGAGCCTCACCCCTCCACTTT
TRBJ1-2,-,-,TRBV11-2,CASSLVRTGRYTF,TGTGCCAGCAGCTTAGTGCGTACAGGTCGCTACACCTTC
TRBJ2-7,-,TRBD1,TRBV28,CASSRDRGEQYF,TGTGCCAGCAGCCGGGACAGGGGCGAGCAGTACTTC
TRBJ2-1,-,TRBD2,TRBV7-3,CASSLIGTSGVDEQFF,TGTGCCAGCAGCTTAATCGGGACTAGCGGGGTAGATGAGCAGTTCTTC
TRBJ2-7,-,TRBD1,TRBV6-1,CASSDGTGGYEQYF,TGTGCCAGCAGTGACGGGACAGGGGGATACGAGCAGTACTTC
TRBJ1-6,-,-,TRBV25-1,CAARGGNSPLHF,TGTGCCGCCCGGGGGGGCAACTCACCCCTCCACTTT
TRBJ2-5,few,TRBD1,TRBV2,CASRGTAGETQYF,TGTGCCAGCCGTGGGACAGCTGGGGAGACCCAGTACTTC
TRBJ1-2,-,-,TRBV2,CASSPSASSNYGYTF,TGTGCCAGCAGTCCCTCCGCCAGTTCTAACTATGGCTACACCTTC
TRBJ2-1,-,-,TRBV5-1,CASSHQRGGNNEQFF,TGCGCCAGCAGCCATCAAAGGGGAGGAAACAATGAGCAGTTCTTC
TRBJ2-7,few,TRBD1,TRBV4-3,CASSHFRQGNEQYF,TGCGCCAGCAGCCACTTTCGACAGGGAAACGAGCAGTACTTC
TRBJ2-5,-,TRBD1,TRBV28,CATNSLRGLLVETQYF,TGTGCCACCAACTCACTCAGGGGGCTCTTGGTGGAGACCCAGTACTTC
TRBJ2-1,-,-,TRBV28,CASSLWDRGEQFF,TGTGCCAGCAGTTTATGGGACAGAGGTGAGCAGTTCTTC
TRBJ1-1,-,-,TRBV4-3,CASSQDRFDTEAFF,TGCGCCAGCAGCCAAGATCGGTTTGACACTGAAGCTTTCTTT
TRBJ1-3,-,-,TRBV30,CAWSPTTGFGGNTIYF,TGTGCCTGGAGCCCTACCACAGGGTTTGGCGGAAACACCATATATTTT
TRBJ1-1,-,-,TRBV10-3,CAISEPGEGTDTEAFF,TGTGCCATCAGTGAGCCCGGAGAAGGCACGGACACTGAAGCTTTCTTT
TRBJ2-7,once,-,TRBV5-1,CASSLDRSFGFGEQYF,TGCGCCAGCAGCTTGGACAGATCATTTGGGTTTGGCGAGCAGTACTTC
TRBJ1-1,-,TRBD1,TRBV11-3,CASSLGQGSNTEAFF,TGTGCCAGCAGCTTGGGACAGGGGAGTAACACTGAAGCTTTCTTT
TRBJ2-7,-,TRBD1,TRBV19,CASSGTGYEQYF,TGTGCCAGTTCCGGGACAGGCTACGAGCAGTACTTC
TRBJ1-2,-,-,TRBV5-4,CASSLGHTRVNYGYTF,TGTGCCAGCAGTTTAGGACACACCAGGGTCAACTATGGCTACACCTTC
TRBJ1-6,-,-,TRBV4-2,CASSQVGGRNHSPLHF,TGTGCCAGCAGCCAAGTGGGTGGGAGAAACCATTCACCCCTCCACTTT
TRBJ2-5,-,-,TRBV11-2,CASSLVGGGIRETQYF,TGTGCCAGCAGCTTAGTAGGAGGGGGCATTCGAGAGACCCAGTACTTC
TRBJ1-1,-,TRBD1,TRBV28,CASSRQGREAFF,TGTGCCAGCAGCCGACAGGGGCGTGAAGCTTTCTTT
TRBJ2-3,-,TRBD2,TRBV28,CASSLNGGDDTQYF,TGTGCCAGCAGTTTAAATGGGGGGGACGATACGCAGTATTTT
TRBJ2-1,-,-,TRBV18,CASSPGGEEQFF,TGTGCCAGCTCACCGGGGGGAGAGGAGCAGTTCTTC
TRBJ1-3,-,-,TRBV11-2,CASSRRVRSGNTIYF,TGTGCCAGCAGCCGCCGCGTCCGGTCTGGAAACACCATATATTTT
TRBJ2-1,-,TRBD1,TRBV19,CASSVRPGTGGENEQFF,TGTGCCAGTAGTGTACGTCCCGGGACAGGGGGCGAAAATGAGCAGTTCTTC
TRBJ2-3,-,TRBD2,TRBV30,CAGSGSSGGGQYF,TGTGCCGGGAGTGGGAGTAGCGGGGGGGGGCAGTATTTT
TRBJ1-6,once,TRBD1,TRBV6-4,CASRDTTTGEGYSPLHF,TGTGCCAGCAGAGATACCACGACAGGGGAGGGATATTCACCCCTCCACTTT
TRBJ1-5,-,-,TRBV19,CASSGGKSYNQPQHF,TGTGCCAGTAGTGGAGGGAAGTCCTACAATCAGCCCCAGCATTTT
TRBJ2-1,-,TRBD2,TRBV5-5,CASSTTRGAGGPSNEQFF,TGTGCCAGCAGCACGACTCGGGGGGCGGGGGGGCCCAGCAATGAGCAGTTCTTC